This T cell receptor beta chain was identified in a study of cytomegalovirus exposure and HLA in healthy donors. Of note for this clone: The antigen is not known.

Regarding the study as a whole: Later, TCR association rates were found to vary by HLA locus, highest for DRB1 and lowest for HLA-C.

A multiplex PCR was run with 60 Vbeta primers and 13 Jbeta primers. The table came from immunoSEQ multiplex PCR; TCRdb's copy has only in-frame clones and leaves some out. The sample's table shows some 200,000 clones. V lost 1 base and J lost 6; bases outside the gene matches: 6. The length of the CDR3 is 16 residues. Germline values: CDR1 SEHNR, CDR2 FQNEAQ (reference sequence). V gene TRBV7-9 combines with J gene TRBJ2-1; 10 positions agree with TRBD2. Sequenced: PBMCs. The receptor was derived from a boy between 10 and 17 years old in good health and CMV-seronegative. For the CDR3, the DNA is TGTGCCAGCAGCTTAGATCCCGAGCGGGGGGGCAATGAGCAGTTCTTC. Translating it yields CASSLDPERGGNEQFF.